The 16 T cell receptor beta chains reported below all come from one sample, sequenced in a study of post-analysis software for immune sequencing data (dated by TCRdb to the mid-2010s). Here is what the overall study found, with its caveats: Patients showed significantly higher frequencies than controls for a few TRBV segments, among them TRBV5-6, TRBV5-1 and TRBV20-1.

The library was made by PCR. Sequencing took place on an Illumina HiSeq 2500. To reduce PCR and sequencing biases, unique molecular identifiers were incorporated into the TCR beta cDNA libraries. The public sequencing data were trimmed at Q25 with fastp and processed into clonotypes with MiXCR by TCRdb, which kept only in-frame beta chains. Rows with a matching CDR3 protein are joined into one entry that keeps the most common DNA and genes. Within this sample are roughly 870,000 distinct CDR3 sequences, with approximately 53% of them counted one time only. Of the sample, 4.6% is held by the ten largest clones. Their antigens are not known. Sequenced material: blood. The receptors were sampled from a girl aged 10 to 17 with multiple sclerosis.

The rearrangement joins TRBV21-1 to TRBJ2-5; the D call of TRBD2 is as the table states it, not checked on the DNA. TRBV21-1 is described as a pseudogene. The CDR3 contains 20 residues. Here the CDR3 reads CASSSTATSGRKEEQETQYF. CDR3 sequence (DNA): TGTGCCAGCAGCTCGACGGCGACTAGCGGGAGGAAAGAGGAGCAGGAGACCCAGTACTTC.

The J gene is TRBJ2-3, the V gene TRBV7-3; D is undetermined. CDR1 and CDR2 (germline): SGHTA, FQGTGA. This CDR3 comprises 14 residues. V lost 4 bases and J lost 4, with 12 bases in between. CDR3 coding DNA: TGTGCCAGCAGCTCGAATGAATTTGCAGATACGCAGTATTTT. This translates into CASSSNEFADTQYF.

This chain connects TRBV25-1 to TRBJ2-3; unclear D gene. V was pared by 7 bases and J by 3 bases, with 11 bases between. Germline V gives CDR1 MGHDK, CDR2 SYGVNS. This CDR3 contains 13 residues. CDR3 amino acids: CASTFGLTDTQYF. CDR3 bases: TGTGCCAGCACCTTTGGGTTGACAGATACGCAGTATTTT.

The chain recombines TRBV20-1 with TRBJ2-7, with 8 bases that match TRBD1. Germline loops: CDR1 DFQATT, CDR2 SNEGSKA (reference sequence). V shed 3 bases, J shed 6 bases, and the junction held 10 bases outside the gene matches. The CDR3 is 14 amino acids. CDR3 protein: CSARPRGRLPEQYF. DNA of the CDR3: TGCAGTGCTAGGCCCAGGGGGCGCCTACCCGAGCAGTACTTC.

The chain recombines TRBV15 with TRBJ2-5; TRBD1 or TRBD2 may be the D gene (5 bases each). The tail of the sequence fits TRBJ2-7 better, so the J call may be wrong. CDR3 length equals 13 residues. CDR1 and CDR2 from the germline V gene are LNHNV and YYDKDF (reference sequence). CDR3 sequence (DNA): TGTGCCACCAGCAGAGAGGGACGGACCGAGCAGTACTTC. Residues: CATSREGRTEQYF.

The chain recombines TRBV15 with TRBJ2-7; perhaps TRBD1 as D (6 bases). Germline V gives CDR1 LNHNV, CDR2 YYDKDF (reference sequence). The CDR3 is made up of 15 amino acids. The V gene lost 5 bases and the J gene lost 2 bases, with 16 bases spanning the gap. Written as DNA, the CDR3 is TGTGCCACCAGCCATAGCCGGGACAAAGCCTACGAGCAGTACTTC. It is translated as CATSHSRDKAYEQYF.

This clonotype was found a few times. V usage is TRBV20-1 and J usage is TRBJ2-4, with TRBD1 matching over 9 bases. The better agreement between TRBJ2-7 and the DNA end casts doubt on the J call. Germline V gene sequence: CDR1 DFQATT, CDR2 SNEGSKA (reference sequence). The CDR3 runs to 14 residues. CDR3 in amino acids: CSARTAGTGSEQYF. The CDR3 DNA is TGCAGTGCTAGAACTGCCGGGACAGGGTCCGAGCAGTACTTC.

The V gene is TRBV3-1, the J gene TRBJ2-5, with 8 bases lining up with TRBD2. Germline V gives CDR1 LGHDT, CDR2 YNNKEL (reference sequence). V lost 6 bases and J lost 11; bases outside the gene matches: 20. This CDR3 region has 16 residues. As DNA, the CDR3 is TGTGCCAGCAGGACCACTAGCGGCCCTTCCTACAATGAGCAGTACTTC. Its translation: CASRTTSGPSYNEQYF.

CDR3 sequence: CASSQDRAFF. Here the CDR3 DNA reads TGTGCCAGCAGCCAAGACCGGGCTTTCTTT. The chain uses TRBV14 and TRBJ1-1; D is uncertain. There are 10 residues in the CDR3. V was trimmed by 0 bases and J by 11 bases, leaving 4 bases between them. Germline CDR1 reads SGHDN; CDR2 reads FVKESK.

This clonotype was counted only a few times. The chain links TRBV5-1 to TRBJ2-7; TRBD1 matches 7 bases. The CDR3 is 14 amino acids. The V segment lost 2 bases and the J segment 5 bases; nucleotides outside the gene matches: 7. Germline V gives CDR1 SGHRS, CDR2 YFSETQ. In nucleotides, the CDR3 is TGCGCCAGCAGCTTAACCGGGACAGCCAACGAGCAGTACTTC. It yields the protein CASSLTGTANEQYF.

This clonotype was seen more than once but under ten times. The rearrangement joins TRBV7-2 to TRBJ1-2; D is unresolved. This CDR3 is built from 12 residues. V lost 7 bases, J lost 7 bases, and 13 bases lay in between. The germline CDR1 and CDR2 sequences are SGHTA and FQGNSA. CDR3 in DNA: TGTGCCAGCACTACATGGGAGTCTGGCTACACCTTC. Translated: CASTTWESGYTF.

V usage is TRBV6-5 and J usage is TRBJ2-3; 10 nucleotides match TRBD1. This CDR3 is built from 16 residues. J lost 3 bases, V lost 0 bases, and 3 bases had no gene match. Germline V gives CDR1 MNHEY, CDR2 SVGAGI. For the CDR3, the DNA is TGTGCCAGCAGTTACTCGGACAGGGGGGGGACAGATACGCAGTATTTT. This codes for CASSYSDRGGTDTQYF.

This clonotype was counted a few times. The germline gene is not matched at one end of the junction; a read error may be the cause. The chain has TRBV5-1 and TRBJ1-1; D not certain. CDR3 length equals 13 residues. Germline values: CDR1 SGHRS, CDR2 YFSETQ. In nucleotides, the CDR3 is TGTGCCAGCAGCCCCCTAGGGAACACTGAAGCTTTCTTT. This encodes CASSPLGNTEAFF.

The chain uses TRBV12-3 or TRBV12-4 and TRBJ2-7; possible D gene TRBD2, 5 bases. The CDR3 has 15 residues. Trimming removed 3 bases at V and 1 base at J, with 13 bases between. The CDR3 spells CASSLVGVNSYEQYF. The CDR3 bases are TGTGCCAGCAGTTTGGTGGGAGTAAATTCCTACGAGCAGTACTTC.

V usage is TRBV5-1 and J usage is TRBJ2-5; a weak D match, TRBD2 (6 bases). V was trimmed by 2 bases and J by 5 bases, leaving 10 bases between them. The CDR3 totals 13 residues. Per germline, CDR1 SGHRS and CDR2 YFSETQ. The CDR3 DNA follows: TGCGCCAGCAGCTTTACAACTAGCGAGACCCAGTACTTC. This sequence encodes CASSFTTSETQYF.

The chain links TRBV11-2 to TRBJ1-1, with a weak D call TRBD1 (5 bases). This CDR3 has 16 amino acids. Germline V gives CDR1 SGHAT, CDR2 FQNNGV. V gave up 1 base and J gave up 0 bases, with 12 bases separating them. In DNA, the CDR3 is TGTGCCAGCAGCTTAGGTCCAGGGACCTTGAACACTGAAGCTTTCTTT. It encodes CASSLGPGTLNTEAFF.